Detailed here is one T cell receptor beta chain. This entry belongs to a study of blood T cell repertoires in COVID-19. Overall study: The United States, Italy and Spain were the sources of the acute and convalescent COVID-19 samples. Sample material is recorded as cDNA or gDNA derived from T cells, B-cell-depleted T cells, or PBMCs.

Authors' methods: Estimation of nucleated cell counts was performed using reference gene primer amplification. This table comes from immunoSEQ multiplex PCR, and its TCRdb copy is limited to in-frame clones, with some not included. V and J calls and clone size come straight from that table; D and trimming were deduced from the DNA. The top ten hold 2% to 2.5% of the sample, which has about 87,000 clones, around 83% seen once. The material sequenced was peripheral blood. This receptor was taken from a woman aged 70-85 years with acute or convalescent COVID-19.

CDR3 nucleotide sequence: TGTGCCTGGCAAAGACAATCTACGGGAAACTATGGCTACACCTTC. It translates to CAWQRQSTGNYGYTF. The gene calls are TRBV30 and TRBJ1-2; no reliable D call. The CDR3 covers 15 residues. Germline CDR1 reads GTSNPN; CDR2 reads SVGIG (reference sequence). The V and J ends lost 5 bases and 2 bases respectively, with 18 bases between them.